What follows describes a single TCR beta chain. This specimen comes from a study of immune evolution from preneoplasia to lung adenocarcinoma. Study in general: HLA loss of heterozygosity: approximately 7.5% AIS, less than 18% MIA, about 32% ADC, none AAH.

V lost 0 bases and J lost 4, with 12 bases in between. CDR3 length: 15 residues. Germline CDR1 reads MGHRA; CDR2 reads YSYEKL. Data came from immunoSEQ multiplex PCR; TCRdb stores just in-frame clones and leaves some out. The sample lists approximately 9,000 clones; roughly 80% were seen once. The chain uses TRBV4-1 and TRBJ1-1, with D unclear. The sample comprised FFPE minimally invasive lung adenocarcinoma tissue. This sequence was found in an older donor with lung adenocarcinoma. The DNA for the CDR3 is TGCGCCAGCAGCCAAGAGGCTCGGTTTTCCACTGAAGCTTTCTTT. Its protein product is CASSQEARFSTEAFF.